This T cell receptor (beta chain) is from a study of blood T cell repertoires in COVID-19. Overall study context: The United States, Italy and Spain supplied acute and convalescent COVID-19 samples.

In the original workflow: From reference gene primer amplification, estimates of nucleated cell counts were derived. Profiled with immunoSEQ multiplex PCR; TCRdb holds only in-frame clones, not every one. The DNA was the basis for D and trimming; V, J and clone size are from that table. The top ten hold 0.65% to 0.95% of the sample, which has about 250,000 clones, around 90% seen once. This CDR3 comprises 16 residues. V was cut by 9 bases and J by 2 bases, with 21 bases left in between. The V gene's germline CDR1 is MGHDK and CDR2 SYGVNS. The sequencing sample was made of peripheral blood. This TCR derives from a woman aged 30 to 39 with acute or convalescent COVID-19. The chain couples TRBV25-1 to TRBJ2-3; D is perhaps TRBD2 (6 bases). The DNA of the CDR3 is TGTGCCAGGGCAGAGTTCCAGCGGGTTGACACAGATACGCAGTATTTT. Encoded protein: CARAEFQRVDTDTQYF.